This TCR beta chain emerged from a study of cytomegalovirus exposure and HLA in healthy donors. J gave up 5 bases and V 8 bases, and 6 bases lay outside the gene matches. Germline V gene sequence: CDR1 SNHLY, CDR2 FYNNEI. CDR3 length: 13 amino acids. The study's findings and limits: Cytomegalovirus association was listed for 164 TCR beta chains.

The study ran its PCR with 60 Vbeta and 13 Jbeta primers. Clones were read by immunoSEQ multiplex PCR, and TCRdb kept only the in-frame ones, dropping some. Seen here are fewer than 150,000 clones, roughly 77% observed once, and the top ten hold 1.6%. To note about this clone: Its antigen remains unknown.

The clonotype was recovered from a woman aged 30 to 39 in good health and CMV-seronegative. Input material: PBMCs. The chain joins TRBV2 to TRBJ1-1; 9 nucleotides align to TRBD1. The DNA for the CDR3 is TGTGCCAGCGGGGACAGGGTGTTGACTGAAGCTTTCTTT. It specifies CASGDRVLTEAFF.